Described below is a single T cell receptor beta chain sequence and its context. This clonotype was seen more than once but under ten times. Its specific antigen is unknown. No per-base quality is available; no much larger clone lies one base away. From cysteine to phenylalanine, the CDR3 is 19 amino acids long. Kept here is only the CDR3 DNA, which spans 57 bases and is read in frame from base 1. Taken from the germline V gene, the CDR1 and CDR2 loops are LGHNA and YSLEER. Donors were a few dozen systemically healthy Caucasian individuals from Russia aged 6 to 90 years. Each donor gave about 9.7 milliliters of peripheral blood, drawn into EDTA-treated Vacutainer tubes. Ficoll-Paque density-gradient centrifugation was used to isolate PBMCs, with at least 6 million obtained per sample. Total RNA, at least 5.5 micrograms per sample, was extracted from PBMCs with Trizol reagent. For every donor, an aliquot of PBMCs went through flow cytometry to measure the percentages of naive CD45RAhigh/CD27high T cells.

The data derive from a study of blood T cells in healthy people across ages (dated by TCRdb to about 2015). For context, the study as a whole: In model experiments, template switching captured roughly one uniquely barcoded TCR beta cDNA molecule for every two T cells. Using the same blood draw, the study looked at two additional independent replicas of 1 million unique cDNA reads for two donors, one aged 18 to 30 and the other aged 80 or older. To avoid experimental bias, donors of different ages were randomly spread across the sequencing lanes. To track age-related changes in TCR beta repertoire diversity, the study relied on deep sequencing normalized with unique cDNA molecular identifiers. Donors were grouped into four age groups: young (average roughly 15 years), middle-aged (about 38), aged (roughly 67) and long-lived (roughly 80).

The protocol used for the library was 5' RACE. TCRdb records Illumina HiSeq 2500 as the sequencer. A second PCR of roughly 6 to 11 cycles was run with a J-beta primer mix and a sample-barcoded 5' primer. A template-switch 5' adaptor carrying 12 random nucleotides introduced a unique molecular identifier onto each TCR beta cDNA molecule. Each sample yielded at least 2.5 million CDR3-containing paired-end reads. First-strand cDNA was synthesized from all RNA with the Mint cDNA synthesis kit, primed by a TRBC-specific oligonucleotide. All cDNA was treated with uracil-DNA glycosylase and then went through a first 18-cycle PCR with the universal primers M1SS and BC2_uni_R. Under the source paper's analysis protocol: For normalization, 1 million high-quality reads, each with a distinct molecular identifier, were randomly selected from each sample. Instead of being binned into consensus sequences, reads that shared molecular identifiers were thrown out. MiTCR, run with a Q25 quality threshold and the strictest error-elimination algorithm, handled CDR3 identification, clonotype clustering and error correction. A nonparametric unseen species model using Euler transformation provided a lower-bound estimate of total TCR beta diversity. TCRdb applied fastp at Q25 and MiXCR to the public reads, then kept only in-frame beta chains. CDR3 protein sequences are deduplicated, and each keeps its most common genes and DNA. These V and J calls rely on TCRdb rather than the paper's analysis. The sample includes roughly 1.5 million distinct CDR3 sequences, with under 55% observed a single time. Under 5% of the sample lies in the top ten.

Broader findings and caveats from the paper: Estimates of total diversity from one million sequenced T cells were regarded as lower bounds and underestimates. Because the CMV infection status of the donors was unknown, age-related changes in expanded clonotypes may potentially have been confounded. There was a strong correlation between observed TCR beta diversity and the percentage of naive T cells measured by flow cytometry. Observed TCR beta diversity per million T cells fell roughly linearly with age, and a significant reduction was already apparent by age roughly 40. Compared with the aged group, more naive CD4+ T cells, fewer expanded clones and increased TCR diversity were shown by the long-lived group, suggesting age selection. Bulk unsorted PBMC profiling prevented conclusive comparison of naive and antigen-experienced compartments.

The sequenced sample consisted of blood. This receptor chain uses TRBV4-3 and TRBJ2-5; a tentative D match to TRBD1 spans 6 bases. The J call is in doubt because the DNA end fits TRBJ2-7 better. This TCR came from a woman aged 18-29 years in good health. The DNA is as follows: TGCGCCAGCAGCCAAGAATCTCAGGGGCAGTTAGGCGGGCTCTACGAGCAGTACTTC. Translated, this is CASSQESQGQLGGLYEQYF.